This section outlines one T cell receptor (beta chain) sequence together with its context. The target antigen is unknown. The record originates from a study of T cell responses to AZD1222 COVID-19 vaccine. Pooling was applied to second doses at about 4 or about 12 weeks. With 0 bases removed from V and 1 base from J, the gap between germline ends came to 11 bases. Looked up from germline, CDR1 is SGHRS and CDR2 is YFSETQ. The CDR3 runs 16 residues. Whole-study findings and limits: At baseline, seropositivity was found in only a handful of AZD1222 recipients.

Sequenced by immunoSEQ multiplex PCR; TCRdb stores in-frame clones only, minus some. The sample yields fewer than 100,000 clones, about nine tenths seen once. This receptor was taken from an adult who received the AZD1222 COVID-19 vaccine. The V call is TRBV5-1, the J call TRBJ2-1; D call uncertain. Sample: peripheral blood, taken 28 days after the second AZD1222 dose. The CDR3 nucleotides read TGCGCCAGCAGCTTGGAGTTGTATACGTCCTACAATGAGCAGTTCTTC. It is translated as CASSLELYTSYNEQFF. Complete variable domain (other parts from reference TRBV5-1 and TRBJ2-1): KAGVTQTPRYLIKTRGQQVTLSCSPISGHRSVSWYQQTPGQGLQFLFEYFSETQRNKGNFPGRFSGRQFSNSRSEMNVSTLELGDSALYLCASSLELYTSYNEQFFGPGTRLTVL.